This entry features one T cell receptor beta chain sequence. The table came from immunoSEQ multiplex PCR; TCRdb's copy has only in-frame clones and leaves some out. The sample records fewer than 400,000 clones, 88% being singletons. Membership in each cohort depended on participant-reported clinical history. This sample is drawn from a study of blood T cell repertoires in COVID-19. This CDR3 is built from 17 residues. Germline V gene data show CDR1 as SGHRS and CDR2 as YFSETQ. V was trimmed by 4 bases and J by 0 bases, leaving 17 bases between them. Sequenced: PBMCs or T cells enriched from blood (not recorded which). This sequence was found in a man aged 25-45 years who had recovered from COVID-19. The chain combines TRBV5-1 with TRBJ2-1; the D gene is possibly TRBD1 (6 bases). The CDR3 is CASSRYPTGNSYNEQFF. CDR3 DNA: TGCGCCAGCAGCCGCTACCCGACAGGAAACTCCTACAATGAGCAGTTCTTC. Using reference TRBV5-1 and TRBJ2-1 for the parts outside the CDR3, the full variable domain is KAGVTQTPRYLIKTRGQQVTLSCSPISGHRSVSWYQQTPGQGLQFLFEYFSETQRNKGNFPGRFSGRQFSNSRSEMNVSTLELGDSALYLCASSRYPTGNSYNEQFFGPGTRLTVL.